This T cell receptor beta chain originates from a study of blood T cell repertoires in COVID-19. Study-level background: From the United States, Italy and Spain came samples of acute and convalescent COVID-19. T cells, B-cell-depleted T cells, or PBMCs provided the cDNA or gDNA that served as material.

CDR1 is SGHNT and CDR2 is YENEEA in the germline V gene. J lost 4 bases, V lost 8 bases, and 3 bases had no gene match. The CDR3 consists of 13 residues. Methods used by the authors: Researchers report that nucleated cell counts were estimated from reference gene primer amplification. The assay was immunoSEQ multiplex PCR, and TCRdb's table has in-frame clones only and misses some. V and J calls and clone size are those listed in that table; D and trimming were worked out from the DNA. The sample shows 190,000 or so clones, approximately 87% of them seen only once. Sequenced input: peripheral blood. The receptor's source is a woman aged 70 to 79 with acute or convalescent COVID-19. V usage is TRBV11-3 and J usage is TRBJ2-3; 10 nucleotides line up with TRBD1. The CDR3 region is CASGDRGPDTQYF. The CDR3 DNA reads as TGTGCCAGCGGGGACAGGGGCCCAGATACGCAGTATTTT.